Sequencing of this TCR beta chain was carried out in a study of T cells after yellow fever vaccination. Per germline, CDR1 MNHEY and CDR2 SVGAGI. The germline V and J ends were trimmed by 7 bases and 4 bases, with 10 bases remaining between them. The CDR3 is made up of 12 amino acids. In making TCR cDNA, 5'RACE template switching added a universal primer site and UMIs to it. In TCRdb, the 5' RACE reads were re-called with MiXCR into one record per CDR3 protein. This table holds roughly 310,000 distinct CDR3 sequences, 8% to 10% found once. There are many counts of this clonotype. This clonotype originated in a man between 18 and 35 years old who received the YFV17D yellow fever vaccine. The rearrangement uses TRBV6-5 and TRBJ2-5, with D hard to call. The material sequenced was PBMCs, taken on the day of the first yellow fever vaccination. The CDR3 DNA follows: TGTGCCAGCACCTCCCAAGGAGAGACCCAGTACTTC. Protein: CASTSQGETQYF.